This TCR beta chain was captured by sequencing in a study of T cells in Graves' hyperthyroidism and ophthalmopathy. TCR beta CDR3 regions were amplified from RNA. HTBI primers were the set used in a first-round RT-PCR of the TCR CDR3. TCRdb passed the multiplex PCR reads through MiXCR, listing each CDR3 protein once. The sample contains around 540,000 distinct CDR3 sequences, about 15% of which appear only once. With 6 bases clipped from V and 1 base from J, the junction kept 8 bases outside the gene matches. The CDR3 extends over 15 amino acids. Looked up from germline, CDR1 is MNHNS and CDR2 is SASEGT. This clonotype showed up many times.

The chain joins TRBV6-1 to TRBJ2-7, with 8 bases aligning to TRBD1. This receptor was identified in a woman in her twenties or thirties with Graves' ophthalmopathy. Specimen: blood. CDR3 sequence (DNA): TGTGCCAGCAGGACGGACAGGGTTGGGTCCTACGAGCAGTACTTC. Translating it yields CASRTDRVGSYEQYF.